The 27 T cell receptor beta chains in this list originate from one sample, sequenced in a study of OX40 agonist ivuxolimab in advanced cancers. Using immunoSEQ multiplex PCR, the repertoire was profiled, and TCRdb retains in-frame clones only, with some absent. The sample lists more than 50,000 clones, roughly 81% occurring once. The sample in question was CD4+ or CD8+ T cells sorted from blood, obtained in a trial of the OX40 agonist ivuxolimab. The origin of the receptors is an adult with an advanced solid tumor such as melanoma, head and neck, liver or kidney cancer.

The V gene is TRBV7-9, the J gene TRBJ1-1; unclear D gene. Germline V lookup: CDR1 SEHNR, CDR2 FQNEAQ (reference sequence). This CDR3 spans 13 amino acids. V gave up 5 bases and J gave up 10 bases, with 17 bases separating them. DNA for the CDR3: TGTGCCAGCAGCCCCACGGTTAATTGGGGAGCTTTCTTT. This encodes CASSPTVNWGAFF.

The chain recombines TRBV19 with TRBJ2-2; D may be TRBD1 (6 bases). Germline CDR1 and CDR2: LNHDA and SQIVND (reference sequence). The V gene lost 8 bases and the J gene lost 0 bases, with 19 bases spanning the gap. The CDR3 spans 17 residues. DNA of the CDR3: TGTGCCAGTGGAGGACAGCCGACCAAAGCGAACACCGGGGAGCTGTTTTTT. Its protein is CASGGQPTKANTGELFF.

The chain combines TRBV11-3 with TRBJ2-1; D could derive from TRBD1 or TRBD2 (5 bases each). Germline V gene lookup returns CDR1 SGHNT and CDR2 YENEEA. The CDR3 runs 15 residues. Trimming removed 5 bases from V and 3 bases from J, with 14 bases in between. CDR3 amino acids: CASSDGTGDYNEQFF. In DNA form, the CDR3 reads TGTGCCAGCAGCGACGGGACGGGCGACTACAATGAGCAGTTCTTC.

The genes are TRBV5-1 and TRBJ2-3; tentatively, D is TRBD1 (6 bases). Germline CDR1 SGHRS, CDR2 YFSETQ. The CDR3 totals 14 residues. V dropped 9 bases and J dropped 2 bases, with 16 bases sitting between them. CDR3 nucleotides: TGCGCCACTTCCGAAGGACAGCTCACAGATACGCAGTATTTT. This codes for CATSEGQLTDTQYF.

V gene TRBV19 combines with J gene TRBJ2-7; D gene uncertain. Germline V gene data show CDR1 as LNHDA and CDR2 as SQIVND (reference sequence). V was pared by 4 bases and J by 0 bases, with 7 bases between. The CDR3 extends over 13 amino acids. The CDR3 spells CASSNRNSYEQYF. CDR3 in DNA: TGTGCCAGTAGTAACCGGAACTCCTACGAGCAGTACTTC.

The rearrangement uses TRBV7-9 and TRBJ2-2; D not resolved. From germline, CDR1 is SEHNR and CDR2 FQNEAQ (reference sequence). V was shortened by 8 bases and J by 9 bases, with 10 bases between the two germline ends. The CDR3 is 11 residues long. The CDR3 sequence is CASRMTRELFF. The CDR3 nucleotides read TGTGCCAGCCGGATGACAAGGGAGCTGTTTTTT.

The chain combines TRBV10-2 with TRBJ1-5; D gene unclear. With 4 bases removed from V and 2 bases from J, the gap between germline ends came to 6 bases. In germline, CDR1 is WSHSY, CDR2 SAAADI. This CDR3 is 13 amino acids long. CDR3 protein: CASSGSGNQPQHF. The CDR3 region has the DNA TGCGCCAGCAGTGGCTCGGGCAATCAGCCCCAGCATTTT.

This rearrangement joins TRBV18 to TRBJ1-4; D remains unclear. V shed 3 bases and J shed 9 bases, with 8 bases lying between them. Germline V lookup: CDR1 KGHSH, CDR2 LQKENI. The CDR3 covers 12 residues. The CDR3 coding sequence is TGTGCCAGCTCACCTGGAATGAAAAAACTGTTTTTT. It codes for CASSPGMKKLFF.

This chain connects TRBV5-1 to TRBJ2-7; possibly TRBD1 for D (6 bases). The germline V and J ends were trimmed by 4 bases and 1 base, with 12 bases remaining between them. The CDR3 has 14 amino acids. Germline CDR1 is SGHRS and CDR2 is YFSETQ. This CDR3 is CASSVEGQSYEQYF. The CDR3 coding sequence is TGCGCCAGCAGCGTGGAAGGACAGTCCTACGAGCAGTACTTC.

This chain joins TRBV28 and TRBJ1-4; 9 nucleotides line up with TRBD1. The CDR3 loop spans 15 amino acids. CDR1 and CDR2 from the germline V gene are MDHEN and SYDVKM. Germline trimming cut 4 bases from V and 5 bases from J; bases unmatched to any gene: 5. CDR3 bases: TGTGCCAGCAGTTCTCTGGGGACAGGGAATGAAAAACTGTTTTTT. The encoded protein is CASSSLGTGNEKLFF.

The genes are TRBV10-3 and TRBJ1-5; D remains ambiguous. Trimming took 4 bases from V and 9 from J, leaving 19 bases between them. This CDR3 has 15 residues. Germline-derived CDR1 and CDR2 are ENHRY and SYGVKD. DNA of the CDR3: TGTGCCATCAGTGGTGGCCCGGAAGAGTACGGGCCCCAGCATTTT. This sequence encodes CAISGGPEEYGPQHF.

J is TRBJ2-3 and V is TRBV19; maybe TRBD2 (5 bases). The CDR3 is 12 amino acids. Trimming shortened V by 11 bases and J by 2 bases, and 11 bases separated the two germline ends. CDR1 is LNHDA and CDR2 is SQIVND in the germline V gene (reference sequence). CDR3 coding DNA: TGTGCCGCCAGCGGTTCCACAGATACGCAGTATTTT. Protein sequence: CAASGSTDTQYF.

The V call is TRBV11-3, the J call TRBJ2-5; D gene unclear. Trimming cost V 2 bases and J 0 bases, with 4 bases left between them. CDR1 and CDR2 (germline): SGHNT, YENEEA. This CDR3 has 13 residues. CDR3 nucleotides: TGTGCCAGCAGCTTAAATAACCAAGAGACCCAGTACTTC. This translates into CASSLNNQETQYF.

This sequence joins TRBV19 and TRBJ1-2; D gene uncertain. CDR1 LNHDA and CDR2 SQIVND come from the germline V gene (reference sequence). The length of the CDR3 is 14 residues. The V and J ends lost 2 bases and 2 bases respectively, with 9 bases between them. This chain's CDR3 is CASSINGGNYGYTF. In DNA form, the CDR3 reads TGTGCCAGTAGTATAAATGGCGGAAACTATGGCTACACCTTC.

The chain carries TRBV21-1 and TRBJ2-3. TRBV21-1 is assigned pseudogene status. The CDR3 sequence is 16 residues long. For the CDR3, the DNA is TGTGCCAGCAGCAATATCTGTAGGTTGAGCACAGATACGCAGTATTTT. This codes for CASSNICRLSTDTQYF.

This chain joins TRBV11-3 and TRBJ1-1; D uncertain. The V end lost 5 bases, the J end lost 6 bases, and 16 bases lay between the germline ends. Germline-derived CDR1 and CDR2 are SGHNT and YENEEA. This CDR3 contains 14 residues. The CDR3 here is CASSPERWVAEAFF. CDR3 nucleotides: TGTGCCAGCAGCCCAGAGCGTTGGGTGGCTGAAGCTTTCTTT.

The V call is TRBV27, the J call TRBJ2-7; D is undetermined. The CDR3 has 14 residues. Germline V gives CDR1 MNHEY, CDR2 SMNVEV (reference sequence). V gave up 4 bases and J gave up 6 bases, with 16 bases separating them. Here the CDR3 reads CASSSLMAQSEQYF. The CDR3 bases are TGTGCCAGCAGTTCCCTCATGGCTCAGAGCGAGCAGTACTTC.

V usage is TRBV28 and J usage is TRBJ1-1, with 9 bases identical to TRBD1. This CDR3 contains 14 residues. Germline V gives CDR1 MDHEN, CDR2 SYDVKM. V lost 1 base, J lost 8 bases, and 5 bases stayed unmatched. The CDR3 spells CASSLLGTGTEAFF. DNA for the CDR3: TGTGCCAGCAGTTTATTGGGGACAGGGACGGAAGCTTTCTTT. The full variable domain, completed using reference TRBV28 and TRBJ1-1, is DVKVTQSSRYLVKRTGEKVFLECVQDMDHENMFWYRQDPGLGLRLIYFSYDVKMKEKGDIPEGYSVSREKKERFSLILESASTNQTSMYLCASSLLGTGTEAFFGQGTRLTVV.

The V and J genes are TRBV27 and TRBJ1-2, with D possibly TRBD1 on 6 matching bases. The length of the CDR3 is 12 residues. Germline V gives CDR1 MNHEY, CDR2 SMNVEV (reference sequence). Here the CDR3 DNA reads TGTGTCATAAGGGGGACAAATTATGGCTACACCTTC. Encoded protein: CVIRGTNYGYTF.

This rearrangement joins TRBV28 to TRBJ2-7; 12 nucleotides align to TRBD1. The CDR3 spans 19 residues. The germline gives CDR1 MDHEN, CDR2 SYDVKM. The V and J ends lost 6 bases and 2 bases, in that order; junction bases with no gene match: 17. The CDR3 DNA follows: TGTGCCAGCAGGCCTCCATCTGGGACAGGGGGCGCGGGGACCTACGAGCAGTACTTC. It codes for CASRPPSGTGGAGTYEQYF.

This clone was seen only a few times. The CDR3 region is CASSSPQSKAQYF. The CDR3 DNA reads as TGTGCCAGCAGTTCCCCCCAGAGCAAGGCCCAGTACTTC. This rearrangement joins TRBV28 to TRBJ2-5; no firm D call. The CDR3 runs to 13 residues. Trimming took off 4 bases at V and 9 bases at J, with 15 bases between the two ends. Germline values: CDR1 MDHEN, CDR2 SYDVKM.

This chain uses TRBV6-4 with TRBJ2-7; 12 bases align to TRBD1. The ends lost 5 bases at V and 8 bases at J; junction bases unmatched: 7. This CDR3 has 14 amino acids. Germline-derived CDR1 and CDR2 are MRHNA and SNTAGT. Written as DNA, the CDR3 is TGTGCCAGCAGTCCCGGGACAGGGGGCGTACAGCAGTACTTC. This codes for CASSPGTGGVQQYF.

The V gene is TRBV7-9, the J gene TRBJ2-7; TRBD1 might be the D (6 bases). V was trimmed by 6 bases and J by 4 bases, leaving 22 bases between them. CDR3 length: 16 residues. The germline V gene has CDR1 SEHNR and CDR2 FQNEAQ (reference sequence). The CDR3 spells CASRQYNRDGVYEQYF. CDR3 in DNA: TGTGCCAGCAGACAATATAACAGGGACGGGGTGTACGAGCAGTACTTC.

This sequence joins TRBV4-3 and TRBJ2-7, with 9 nucleotides matching TRBD1. With V trimmed by 5 bases and J by 6 bases, 11 bases remained unmatched. Germline values: CDR1 LGHNA, CDR2 YSLEER. This CDR3 contains 15 residues. CDR3 residues: CASSSERTGVFEQYF. DNA for the CDR3: TGCGCCAGCAGCTCAGAGCGGACAGGGGTGTTCGAGCAGTACTTC.

V gene TRBV28 combines with J gene TRBJ2-7; TRBD1 matches at 7 bases. The CDR3 length is 15 residues. Germline V gene sequence: CDR1 MDHEN, CDR2 SYDVKM. J was trimmed by 0 bases and V by 6 bases; bases with no gene match: 8. The CDR3 DNA follows: TGTGCCAGCAGCCCGGGACAGCGAGGCTCCTACGAGCAGTACTTC. It specifies CASSPGQRGSYEQYF.

The chain uses TRBV7-2 and TRBJ2-7, with D uncertain. Germline V gives CDR1 SGHTA, CDR2 FQGNSA. The CDR3 has 12 residues. The ends were cut back, 3 bases at V and 6 bases at J, with 9 bases in the middle. CDR3 sequence (DNA): TGTGCCAGCAGCTTGACCATGGGCGAGCAGTACTTC. Its protein is CASSLTMGEQYF.

The gene calls are TRBV28 and TRBJ1-5; D gene ambiguous. Germline V CDR1 and CDR2: MDHEN, SYDVKM. Trimming removed 6 bases at V and 2 bases at J, with 8 bases between. CDR3 size: 13 residues. The CDR3 sequence: CASRPPGNQPQHF. The CDR3 nucleotides are TGTGCCAGCAGGCCCCCAGGCAATCAGCCCCAGCATTTT.